These 13 T cell receptor beta chains were all obtained from the same sample, sequenced in a study of CD8+CD57+ T cells in acquired aplastic anemia. CDR3 and TCR beta VDJ profiling relied on a genomic DNA template. Using its own MiXCR run on the reads, TCRdb lists one record per CDR3 protein. The sample has 170,000 or so distinct CDR3 sequences; less than 65% are singletons. Sequencing was done on patients that had shown CD8+CD57+ cell expansion by flow cytometry. The source material was sorted CD4+, CD8+, or CD8+CD57+ T cells (not recorded which) from PBMCs. The receptors were gathered from a human donor with aplastic anemia.

The gene calls are TRBV2 and TRBJ1-1; weak D call: TRBD1 (6 bases). Germline V lookup: CDR1 SNHLY, CDR2 FYNNEI. Between the trimmed V and J ends, which lost 5 bases and 2 bases, there was a span of 15 bases. The CDR3 is made up of 15 amino acids. The CDR3 nucleotides read TGTGCCAGCAGTCTTTCCGGGACACCTAACACTGAAGCTTTCTTT. Protein: CASSLSGTPNTEAFF.

The chain links TRBV11-2 to TRBJ2-1, with 7 bases identical to TRBD1. V lost 9 bases and J lost 10; bases outside the gene matches: 6. The CDR3 covers 11 residues. Germline V CDR1 and CDR2: SGHAT, FQNNGV. CDR3 residues: CASLSRGEQFF. The CDR3, as DNA: TGTGCCAGTTTAAGCAGGGGGGAGCAGTTCTTC.

The V and J genes are TRBV24-1 and TRBJ2-1; weak D call: TRBD1 (5 bases). The germline CDR1 and CDR2 sequences are KGHDR and SFDVKD. Trimming took 3 bases from V and 7 from J, leaving 15 bases between them. The length of the CDR3 is 15 residues. The CDR3 nucleotides are TGTGCCACCAGTGATGTCCAGGGAATGTTGAATGAGCAGTTCTTC. Translating it yields CATSDVQGMLNEQFF.

The chain is built from TRBV20-1 and TRBJ2-5, with D possibly TRBD2 on 7 matching bases. The CDR3 consists of 13 residues. V dropped 6 bases and J dropped 5 bases, with 16 bases sitting between them. CDR1 is DFQATT, CDR2 SNEGSKA, per germline (reference sequence). The DNA for the CDR3 is TGCAGTGCCGATCGGGGGGCTGGGGAGACCCAGTACTTC. Translated: CSADRGAGETQYF.

This clonotype has just a few counts. The chain employs TRBV7-2 and TRBJ2-7; 8 bases match TRBD1. Germline assignment: CDR1 SGHTA and CDR2 FQGNSA. The CDR3 runs to 12 residues. Trimming took 8 bases from V and 4 from J; bases not matched to a gene: 4. CDR3 DNA: TGTGCCAGCGGGACAGGAGTATACGAGCAGTACTTC. Translating gives CASGTGVYEQYF. The entire variable domain, with the rest obtained from reference TRBV7-2 and TRBJ2-7, is as follows: GAGVSQSPSNKVTEKGKDVELRCDPISGHTALYWYRQSLGQGLEFLIYFQGNSAPDKSGLPSDRFSAERTGGSVSTLTIQRTQQEDSAVYLCASGTGVYEQYFGPGTRLTVT.

This clonotype was observed once. This sequence joins TRBV11-3 and TRBJ2-7, with D tentatively TRBD1 or TRBD2 (5 bases each). V lost 1 base and J lost 4, with 8 bases in between. This CDR3 spans 13 amino acids. The germline gives CDR1 SGHNT, CDR2 YENEEA. Here the CDR3 DNA reads TGTGCCAGCAGCTTAGGTTGGGGGTACGAGCAGTACTTC. This sequence encodes CASSLGWGYEQYF.

This clonotype was picked up many times. The V gene is TRBV4-1, the J gene TRBJ1-1; TRBD1 is a possible D gene (5 bases). Germline V gene lookup returns CDR1 MGHRA and CDR2 YSYEKL. The CDR3 loop spans 14 amino acids. Trimming removed 1 base from V and 5 bases from J, with 11 bases in between. This chain's CDR3 is CASSQVQGRTEAFF. CDR3 nucleotide sequence: TGCGCCAGCAGCCAAGTCCAGGGACGGACTGAAGCTTTCTTT.

The chain joins TRBV15 to TRBJ1-1; D remains unclear. The CDR3 extends over 14 amino acids. From germline, CDR1 is LNHNV and CDR2 YYDKDF (reference sequence). V was pared by 3 bases and J by 4 bases, with 12 bases between. For the CDR3, the DNA is TGTGCCACCAGCAGGCGGCCGCTGGTCACTGAAGCTTTCTTT. Amino acids: CATSRRPLVTEAFF.

The chain has TRBV10-3 and TRBJ2-4; D is unclear. V was cut by 4 bases and J by 0 bases, with 4 bases left in between. CDR1 ENHRY and CDR2 SYGVKD come from the germline V gene. This CDR3 contains 13 residues. The CDR3 DNA is TGTGCCATCAGTGGCGGAGCCAAAAACATTCAGTACTTC. Translated, it gives CAISGGAKNIQYF.

A word on this clonotype: This may stem from a read error, because a much larger clone lies one nucleotide away. This rearrangement joins TRBV7-9 to TRBJ2-5; TRBD2 aligns across 14 bases. Germline V CDR1 and CDR2: SEHNR, FQNEAQ (reference sequence). V dropped 5 bases and J dropped 5; count of bases not matched to a gene: 7. CDR3 size: 16 residues. The CDR3 region is CASSRLAGGAGETQYF. DNA for the CDR3: TGTGCCAGCAGCCGACTAGCGGGGGGGGCGGGGGAGACCCAGTACTTC.

This clonotype is a singleton in its sample. The junction shows a germline mismatch at one end, possibly a read error. The V gene is TRBV20-1, the J gene TRBJ2-5; no definite D call. Germline V gene data show CDR1 as DFQATT and CDR2 as SNEGSKA (reference sequence). The CDR3 totals 14 residues. In nucleotides, the CDR3 is TGCAGTGCTAGATTGTCGGCAGCCCAAGGGACCCAGTACTTC. Translating it yields CSARLSAAQGTQYF.

This clonotype appeared a few times. This chain joins TRBV20-1 and TRBJ1-2; D not resolved. Germline CDR1 and CDR2: DFQATT and SNEGSKA (reference sequence). Trimming removed 4 bases at V and 5 bases at J, with 8 bases between. This CDR3 is built from 11 residues. CDR3 sequence reads: CSANKEYGYTF. Here the CDR3 DNA reads TGCAGTGCTAACAAGGAGTATGGCTACACCTTC.

This clonotype has more than one count but fewer than ten. The chain employs TRBV4-2 and TRBJ2-3; 8 nucleotides agree with TRBD2. The CDR3 is 15 amino acids. The germline gives CDR1 LGHNA, CDR2 YNFKEQ. Trimming took 5 bases from V and 2 from J; bases not matched to a gene: 6. The CDR3 reads CASSSPAGVTDTQYF. The CDR3 DNA reads TGTGCCAGCAGCTCCCCAGCGGGGGTCACAGATACGCAGTATTTT.